The 16 T cell receptor beta chains given below trace back to one sample, sequenced in a study of CD8+CD57+ T cells in acquired aplastic anemia. Genomic DNA acted as the template from which TCR beta VDJ combination and CDR3 sequence profiling were carried out. Each CDR3 protein gets one entry after TCRdb re-called the reads with MiXCR. The sample gives just over 400,000 distinct CDR3 sequences, 65% to 80% of which show up once; 3.5% to 4.5% is in the top ten. Sequenced input: sorted CD4+, CD8+, or CD8+CD57+ T cells (not recorded which) from PBMCs. The receptor source for this set is a human donor in good health, serving as a control.

Notes on this clonotype: At one boundary the junction diverges from the germline segment, which might be a read error. The rearrangement uses TRBV7-8 and TRBJ1-2; 7 bases are a match to TRBD1. Germline CDR1 and CDR2: SGHVS and FQNEAQ. This CDR3 is built from 14 residues. CDR3 DNA sequence: TGTGCCAGCGGCTTAGGGGGCAGTGGCTATGGCTATACCTTC. This encodes CASGLGGSGYGYTF.

The rearrangement links TRBV20-1 to TRBJ1-4; 7 bases match TRBD1. The J segment lost 3 bases and the V segment lost 0 bases, leaving 1 base of the junction unmatched. Germline CDR1 is DFQATT and CDR2 is SNEGSKA (reference sequence). There are 14 residues in the CDR3. CDR3 sequence (DNA): TGCAGTGCTAGAGATGGGACAGCTAATGAAAAACTGTTTTTT. This codes for CSARDGTANEKLFF.

To note about this clonotype: The conserved phenylalanine or tryptophan normally closing the CDR3 is absent here, so this likely arose from a read error. Because the CDR3's place on the DNA is in doubt, the DNA is left out and the CDR3 is given as listed by TCRdb. V and J are TRBV7-2 and TRBJ2-3; TRBD1, the table's D call, lacks a check against the DNA. The CDR3 has 12 amino acids, counting both end residues. Per the germline V gene, CDR1 is SGHTA and CDR2 is FQGNSA. The CDR3 is CASKGQGVTGEL.

CDR3 sequence (DNA): TGCAGCGTTAACCTAGCGGGGGGCACCGGGGAGCTGTTTTTT. Its protein product is CSVNLAGGTGELFF. This chain connects TRBV29-1 to TRBJ2-2, with 11 bases aligning to TRBD2. V lost 5 bases to trimming and J lost 4 bases; unmatched junction nucleotides: 3. This CDR3 spans 14 amino acids. Germline CDR1 and CDR2: SQVTM and ANQGSEA.

The chain carries TRBV10-3 and TRBJ1-6; D not resolved. The CDR3 extends over 16 amino acids. The germline V gene has CDR1 ENHRY and CDR2 SYGVKD. Trimming took off 1 base at V and 0 bases at J, with 7 bases between the two ends. For the CDR3, the DNA is TGTGCCATCAGTGAGTGGAGTAGCTCCTATAATTCACCCCTCCACTTT. Translation: CAISEWSSSYNSPLHF.

This sequence joins TRBV2 and TRBJ1-2; 8 bases line up with TRBD1. J lost 7 bases, V lost 6 bases, and 10 bases had no gene match. CDR3 length equals 14 residues. Germline V gene data show CDR1 as SNHLY and CDR2 as FYNNEI. CDR3 amino acids: CASSFAGQGSGYTF. The CDR3 DNA follows: TGTGCCAGCAGCTTCGCCGGACAGGGAAGTGGCTACACCTTC.

A word on this clonotype: Its ends do not fully match the called genes, so a read error is possible. V and J are TRBV7-9 and TRBJ2-7; TRBD1 matches at 7 bases. CDR3 length: 14 residues. From germline, CDR1 is SEHNR and CDR2 FQNEAQ (reference sequence). CDR3 sequence reads: CASSSRQGVGAQNF. CDR3 coding DNA: TGTGCCAGCAGTTCCCGACAGGGAGTGGGCGCGCAGAACTTC.

This clonotype has at least ten counts. The chain has TRBV6-6 and TRBJ1-5, with D possibly being TRBD1 (5 bases). The CDR3 extends over 18 amino acids. In germline, CDR1 is MNHNY, CDR2 SVGAGI (reference sequence). V gave up 2 bases and J gave up 2 bases, with 19 bases separating them. CDR3 nucleotide sequence: TGTGCCAGCAGTTACCCACAAGCCGGGGGAAAGGGCAATCAGCCCCAGCATTTT. This translates into CASSYPQAGGKGNQPQHF.

V and J are TRBV12-3 or TRBV12-4 and TRBJ1-2; a weak D match, TRBD1 (5 bases). CDR3 length: 15 amino acids. Between the trimmed V and J ends, which lost 6 bases and 9 bases, there was a span of 23 bases. CDR3 DNA sequence: TGTGCCAGCAGCATCTACTCAGACAGCCCCTGGAGCTACACCTTC. Amino acid sequence: CASSIYSDSPWSYTF.

The genes are TRBV19 and TRBJ1-2, with a weak D call TRBD1 (6 bases). Looked up from germline, CDR1 is LNHDA and CDR2 is SQIVND (reference sequence). The V gene lost 7 bases and the J gene lost 7 bases, with 19 bases spanning the gap. This CDR3 has 14 amino acids. CDR3 protein: CASTPGDTGAGYTF. As DNA, the CDR3 is TGTGCCAGTACCCCTGGGGATACGGGGGCTGGCTACACCTTC. The complete variable domain, with remaining parts taken from reference TRBV19 and TRBJ1-2, reads DGGITQSPKYLFRKEGQNVTLSCEQNLNHDAMYWYRQDPGQGLRLIYYSQIVNDFQKGDIAEGYSVSREKKESFPLTVTSAQKNPTAFYLCASTPGDTGAGYTFGSGTRLTVV.

This clonotype showed up many times. This chain uses TRBV9 with TRBJ2-5; D unclear. CDR1 and CDR2 (germline): SGDLS, YYNGEE. The CDR3 runs 13 residues. V gave up 0 bases and J gave up 2 bases, with 5 bases separating them. CDR3 in DNA: TGTGCCAGCAGCGTAGCTATACAAGAGACCCAGTACTTC. Translation gives CASSVAIQETQYF. Full variable domain (outside the CDR3, taken from reference TRBV9 and TRBJ2-5): DSGVTQTPKHLITATGQRVTLRCSPRSGDLSVYWYQQSLDQGLQFLIQYYNGEERAKGNILERFSAQQFPDLHSELNLSSLELGDSALYFCASSVAIQETQYFGPGTRLLVL.

The rearrangement links TRBV2 to TRBJ2-5, with D perhaps assigned TRBD1 or TRBD2 (7 bases each). V was shortened by 2 bases and J by 7 bases, with 11 bases between the two germline ends. The CDR3 is 13 amino acids. In germline, CDR1 is SNHLY, CDR2 FYNNEI. As DNA, the CDR3 is TGTGCCAGCAGTGAAACAGGGGAGGGGACCCAGTACTTC. Protein: CASSETGEGTQYF.

The chain has TRBV7-2 and TRBJ2-1, with D perhaps being TRBD1 or TRBD2 (5 bases each). Per the germline V gene, CDR1 is SGHTA and CDR2 is FQGNSA. Trimming removed 5 bases at V and 9 bases at J, with 14 bases between. This CDR3 comprises 13 residues. The CDR3 DNA reads as TGTGCCAGCAGCCCCCGGGGCAGTAGTGAGCAGTTCTTC. Translation: CASSPRGSSEQFF.

The chain links TRBV2 to TRBJ2-3; a possible D gene is TRBD2 (5 bases). The CDR3 spans 15 residues. CDR1 and CDR2 (germline): SNHLY, FYNNEI. V was cut by 8 bases and J by 0 bases, with 15 bases left in between. The CDR3: CASSPPGLSTDTQYF. CDR3 nucleotides: TGTGCCAGCTCACCACCGGGGTTGAGCACAGATACGCAGTATTTT.

Remarks on this clonotype: Given the absence of the conserved phenylalanine or tryptophan at the CDR3 end, a read error is likely. The limits of the CDR3 on the DNA are not certain, so only TCRdb's listed CDR3 is given. The J gene is TRBJ1-1, the V gene TRBV7-9; the D call TRBD1 from the table was never checked on the DNA. Inclusive of both ends, the CDR3 amounts to 13 amino acids. Germline-derived CDR1 and CDR2 are SEHNR and FQNEAQ (reference sequence). The CDR3: CASSFRQGVTLKL.

This chain uses TRBV24-1 with TRBJ2-7, with D possibly matching TRBD1 (6 bases). The J call may be incorrect, as the DNA end agrees better with TRBJ2-5. CDR3 length: 14 amino acids. From germline, CDR1 is KGHDR and CDR2 SFDVKD. CDR3 loop: CATSENRDQSTQYF. The CDR3 nucleotides read TGTGCCACCAGTGAAAACAGGGACCAATCGACCCAGTACTTC.